This TCR beta chain came from a study of blood T cell repertoires in COVID-19. Clones were sequenced by immunoSEQ multiplex PCR, and TCRdb holds only the in-frame ones, with some missing. The data contain some 250,000 clones, roughly four fifths of them singletons. Germline CDR1 reads KGHSY; CDR2 reads FQNENV. Trimming took off 2 bases at V and 6 bases at J, with 13 bases between the two ends. This CDR3 has 14 residues. This sequence originates from a woman aged 18 to 35 with acute or convalescent COVID-19. J is TRBJ1-1 and V is TRBV16, with D possibly being TRBD1 (5 bases). The sample taken for sequencing was peripheral blood. The CDR3 is CASSQPKGIPEAFF. The DNA for the CDR3 is TGTGCCAGCAGCCAACCGAAGGGGATCCCTGAAGCTTTCTTT.